These 22 T cell receptor beta chains originate from one sample sequenced in a study of CD8+ T cells in alopecia areata. cDNA reverse transcribed from extracted RNA served as the sequencing template. Sequenced by immunoSEQ multiplex PCR; TCRdb stores in-frame clones only, minus some. The table records about 190,000 clones, 60% of them present only once. Treatment reported: oral pan-JAK inhibitor, 5-10 mg twice daily. Sample: CD4+ T cells sorted from blood, taken at week 4, from a patient treated with tofacitinib. These receptors came from a human donor with alopecia areata.

V is TRBV4-3 and J is TRBJ2-5; TRBD2 is a possible D gene (6 bases). V lost 4 bases and J lost 5, with 11 bases in between. Germline assignment: CDR1 LGHNA and CDR2 YSLEER. The CDR3 is 13 amino acids. CDR3 nucleotide sequence: TGCGCCAGCAGCCTACGGGGGTCCGAGACCCAGTACTTC. It translates to CASSLRGSETQYF.

The V gene is TRBV30, the J gene TRBJ2-7, with D perhaps TRBD2 (6 bases). The CDR3 contains 13 residues. V gave up 2 bases and J gave up 7 bases, with 15 bases separating them. Germline V gene data show CDR1 as GTSNPN and CDR2 as SVGIG (reference sequence). The CDR3 DNA follows: TGTGCCTGGAGTCCGGGGGACTCCAGGGAGCAGTACTTC. The encoded protein is CAWSPGDSREQYF.

Only a few counts were recorded for this clone. The chain links TRBV7-9 to TRBJ2-5; D not certain. Per the germline V gene, CDR1 is SEHNR and CDR2 is FQNEAQ (reference sequence). The CDR3 has 11 amino acids. The germline V and J ends were trimmed by 4 bases and 4 bases, with 4 bases remaining between them. CDR3 sequence (DNA): TGTGCCAGCAGCTCGGCAGAGACCCAGTACTTC. Protein product: CASSSAETQYF. The complete variable domain, with remaining parts taken from reference TRBV7-9 and TRBJ2-5, reads DTGVSQNPRHKITKRGQNVTFRCDPISEHNRLYWYRQTLGQGPEFLTYFQNEAQLEKSRLLSDRFSAERPKGSFSTLEIQRTEQGDSAMYLCASSSAETQYFGPGTRLLVL.

CDR3 amino acids: CSVATGQGFGEQYF. CDR3 DNA: TGCAGCGTCGCAACGGGACAGGGGTTTGGTGAGCAGTACTTC. This chain connects TRBV29-1 to TRBJ2-7, with 10 bases aligning to TRBD1. CDR3 length: 14 amino acids. The J segment lost 7 bases and the V segment lost 6 bases, leaving 12 bases of the junction unmatched. The germline CDR1 and CDR2 sequences are SQVTM and ANQGSEA.

This chain joins TRBV19 and TRBJ1-2; D may be TRBD1 (6 bases). Per germline, CDR1 LNHDA and CDR2 SQIVND (reference sequence). The V end was cut by 7 bases, the J end by 10 bases, with 16 bases between. This CDR3 region has 12 residues. The DNA for the CDR3 is TGTGCCAGTACCCCTTCGGGGGCAGTCTACACCTTC. This codes for CASTPSGAVYTF.

V is TRBV29-1 and J is TRBJ1-5, with D unclear. Trimming shortened V by 1 base and J by 5 bases, and 9 bases separated the two germline ends. This CDR3 is 13 amino acids long. The germline V gene encodes CDR1 SQVTM and CDR2 ANQGSEA. The CDR3 protein is CSVEGSGDQPQHF. In DNA form, the CDR3 reads TGCAGCGTTGAAGGGTCCGGGGATCAGCCCCAGCATTTT.

This clone was seen a few times. The chain carries TRBV21-1 and TRBJ2-7; TRBD2, as called in the table, went unchecked against the DNA. TRBV21-1 is recorded as a pseudogene. The CDR3 sequence is 13 residues long. CDR3: CARRGTREYEQYF. The DNA of the CDR3 is TGTGCCAGGCGGGGTACCAGGGAATACGAGCAGTACTTC.

This sequence joins TRBV5-1 and TRBJ1-2, with a weak D call TRBD1 (5 bases). This CDR3 has 15 amino acids. Germline values: CDR1 SGHRS, CDR2 YFSETQ. V was pared by 4 bases and J by 3 bases, with 16 bases between. CDR3 sequence: CASSLASGLDYGYTF. DNA of the CDR3: TGCGCCAGCAGCCTGGCATCAGGGTTGGACTATGGCTACACCTTC. Variable domain in full (rest from reference TRBV5-1 and TRBJ1-2): KAGVTQTPRYLIKTRGQQVTLSCSPISGHRSVSWYQQTPGQGLQFLFEYFSETQRNKGNFPGRFSGRQFSNSRSEMNVSTLELGDSALYLCASSLASGLDYGYTFGSGTRLTVV.

This clone came up a few times. The chain couples TRBV7-2 to TRBJ2-6; tentative D call: TRBD1 (6 bases). CDR3 length equals 15 residues. Germline V CDR1 and CDR2: SGHTA, FQGNSA. V dropped 3 bases and J dropped 1 base, with 7 bases sitting between them. The CDR3 sequence is CASSLGASGANVLTF. CDR3 bases: TGTGCCAGCAGCTTGGGGGCTTCTGGGGCCAACGTCCTGACTTTC.

Note on this clone: Other DNA sequences within the sample encode an identical CDR3. V usage is TRBV30 and J usage is TRBJ2-5, with D uncertain. CDR1 is GTSNPN and CDR2 is SVGIG in the germline V gene (reference sequence). The CDR3 runs 11 residues. Deletions cut 0 bases from V and 5 bases from J, with 4 bases between. The CDR3 reads CAWSVRETQYF. The CDR3 DNA follows: TGTGCCTGGAGTGTTCGGGAGACCCAGTACTTC. The whole variable domain, filled in from reference TRBV30 and TRBJ2-5, reads SQTIHQWPATLVQPVGSPLSLECTVEGTSNPNLYWYRQAAGRGLQLLFYSVGIGQISSEVPQNLSASRPQDRQFILSSKKLLLSDSGFYLCAWSVRETQYFGPGTRLLVL.

V and J are TRBV7-2 and TRBJ1-4; no reliable D call. Trimming took 5 bases from V and 5 from J, leaving 15 bases between them. CDR1 is SGHTA, CDR2 FQGNSA, per germline. This CDR3 region has 15 residues. For the CDR3, the DNA is TGTGCCAGCAGCCTGGATCGGACGGTAAATGAAAAACTGTTTTTT. Encoded protein: CASSLDRTVNEKLFF. The entire variable domain, with the rest obtained from reference TRBV7-2 and TRBJ1-4, is as follows: GAGVSQSPSNKVTEKGKDVELRCDPISGHTALYWYRQSLGQGLEFLIYFQGNSAPDKSGLPSDRFSAERTGGSVSTLTIQRTQQEDSAVYLCASSLDRTVNEKLFFGSGTQLSVL.

The chain joins TRBV9 to TRBJ2-1; D not resolved. V was shortened by 3 bases and J by 5 bases, with 3 bases between the two germline ends. CDR3 length equals 11 residues. CDR1 and CDR2 from the germline V gene are SGDLS and YYNGEE. CDR3 sequence: CASSADNEQFF. The CDR3 bases are TGTGCCAGCAGCGCAGACAATGAGCAGTTCTTC.

The V gene is TRBV5-1, the J gene TRBJ1-1; D is possibly TRBD1 (5 bases). Germline V gene sequence: CDR1 SGHRS, CDR2 YFSETQ. CDR3 length: 15 residues. Trimming took 4 bases from V and 4 from J, leaving 17 bases between them. The CDR3 DNA reads as TGCGCCAGCAGCCCAAGGACAATCTCGGCCACTGAAGCTTTCTTT. Translated, it gives CASSPRTISATEAFF. Filled out from reference TRBV5-1 and TRBJ1-1, the complete variable domain reads KAGVTQTPRYLIKTRGQQVTLSCSPISGHRSVSWYQQTPGQGLQFLFEYFSETQRNKGNFPGRFSGRQFSNSRSEMNVSTLELGDSALYLCASSPRTISATEAFFGQGTRLTVV.

V and J are TRBV2 and TRBJ1-2; D is undetermined. This CDR3 spans 11 amino acids. Germline loops: CDR1 SNHLY, CDR2 FYNNEI. Trimming removed 7 bases from V and 5 bases from J, with 8 bases in between. CDR3 DNA sequence: TGTGCCAGCACGAAGTCTTATGGCTACACCTTC. Translated: CASTKSYGYTF.

The chain carries TRBV29-1 and TRBJ1-2; maybe TRBD1 (6 bases). The CDR3 spans 12 residues. CDR1 SQVTM and CDR2 ANQGSEA come from the germline V gene. V lost 2 bases and J 7 bases, leaving 11 bases between the germline ends. CDR3 nucleotide sequence: TGCAGCGTTGAACTATGGGGGGCTGGCTACACCTTC. Its translation is CSVELWGAGYTF.

The chain combines TRBV30 with TRBJ1-1; D may be TRBD1 (6 bases). Germline loops: CDR1 GTSNPN, CDR2 SVGIG (reference sequence). The CDR3 sequence is 14 residues long. Trimming removed 2 bases at V and 6 bases at J, with 16 bases between. Here the CDR3 reads CAWSLRGGRAEAFF. The CDR3 bases are TGTGCCTGGAGTCTTAGAGGGGGTAGGGCTGAAGCTTTCTTT.

The chain recombines TRBV14 with TRBJ2-3; no clear D gene. Germline V gene data show CDR1 as SGHDN and CDR2 as FVKESK. This CDR3 is built from 13 residues. Trimming removed 4 bases at V and 5 bases at J, with 10 bases between. The CDR3 reads CASSRTYRDTQYF. The CDR3 bases are TGTGCCAGCAGCCGTACGTACCGAGATACGCAGTATTTT.

V is TRBV29-1 and J is TRBJ2-1, with a weak D call TRBD2 (5 bases). The germline CDR1 and CDR2 sequences are SQVTM and ANQGSEA. Between the trimmed V and J ends, which lost 7 bases and 5 bases, there was a span of 12 bases. There are 12 residues in the CDR3. The CDR3 nucleotides read TGCAGCGCCGGGTACGGGGACAATGAGCAGTTCTTC. This sequence encodes CSAGYGDNEQFF.

This clone was recorded once. This CDR3 is CSVDEAPYTQYF. CDR3 sequence (DNA): TGCAGCGTTGACGAGGCGCCATATACGCAGTATTTT. The chain employs TRBV29-1 and TRBJ2-3; D call uncertain. The germline V gene has CDR1 SQVTM and CDR2 ANQGSEA. This CDR3 has 12 residues. The ends were cut back, 3 bases at V and 7 bases at J, with 11 bases in the middle.

This clone was observed many times. The chain employs TRBV10-3 and TRBJ2-7; 7 positions agree with TRBD2. After removal of 4 bases from V and 5 bases from J, the junction contained 11 bases not matched to a gene. Per germline, CDR1 ENHRY and CDR2 SYGVKD. There are 15 residues in the CDR3. CDR3 sequence: CAISAARGSINEQYF. CDR3 DNA sequence: TGTGCCATCAGTGCCGCCCGCGGGAGCATCAACGAGCAGTACTTC.

This clone was seen just once. The chain uses TRBV4-2 and TRBJ2-1; 7 nucleotides agree with TRBD2. Per germline, CDR1 LGHNA and CDR2 YNFKEQ. This CDR3 region has 13 residues. V dropped 4 bases and J dropped 6; count of bases not matched to a gene: 3. The CDR3 loop reads CASSRRTSNEQFF. CDR3 nucleotide sequence: TGTGCCAGCAGCCGGCGGACTAGCAATGAGCAGTTCTTC.

The chain carries TRBV7-9 and TRBJ1-1; D is ambiguous. V lost 4 bases to trimming and J lost 6 bases, with 12 bases between them. Per germline, CDR1 SEHNR and CDR2 FQNEAQ (reference sequence). This CDR3 has 13 amino acids. The chain's CDR3 is CASSSWIRPEAFF. DNA of the CDR3: TGTGCCAGCAGCTCGTGGATTCGTCCTGAAGCTTTCTTT.